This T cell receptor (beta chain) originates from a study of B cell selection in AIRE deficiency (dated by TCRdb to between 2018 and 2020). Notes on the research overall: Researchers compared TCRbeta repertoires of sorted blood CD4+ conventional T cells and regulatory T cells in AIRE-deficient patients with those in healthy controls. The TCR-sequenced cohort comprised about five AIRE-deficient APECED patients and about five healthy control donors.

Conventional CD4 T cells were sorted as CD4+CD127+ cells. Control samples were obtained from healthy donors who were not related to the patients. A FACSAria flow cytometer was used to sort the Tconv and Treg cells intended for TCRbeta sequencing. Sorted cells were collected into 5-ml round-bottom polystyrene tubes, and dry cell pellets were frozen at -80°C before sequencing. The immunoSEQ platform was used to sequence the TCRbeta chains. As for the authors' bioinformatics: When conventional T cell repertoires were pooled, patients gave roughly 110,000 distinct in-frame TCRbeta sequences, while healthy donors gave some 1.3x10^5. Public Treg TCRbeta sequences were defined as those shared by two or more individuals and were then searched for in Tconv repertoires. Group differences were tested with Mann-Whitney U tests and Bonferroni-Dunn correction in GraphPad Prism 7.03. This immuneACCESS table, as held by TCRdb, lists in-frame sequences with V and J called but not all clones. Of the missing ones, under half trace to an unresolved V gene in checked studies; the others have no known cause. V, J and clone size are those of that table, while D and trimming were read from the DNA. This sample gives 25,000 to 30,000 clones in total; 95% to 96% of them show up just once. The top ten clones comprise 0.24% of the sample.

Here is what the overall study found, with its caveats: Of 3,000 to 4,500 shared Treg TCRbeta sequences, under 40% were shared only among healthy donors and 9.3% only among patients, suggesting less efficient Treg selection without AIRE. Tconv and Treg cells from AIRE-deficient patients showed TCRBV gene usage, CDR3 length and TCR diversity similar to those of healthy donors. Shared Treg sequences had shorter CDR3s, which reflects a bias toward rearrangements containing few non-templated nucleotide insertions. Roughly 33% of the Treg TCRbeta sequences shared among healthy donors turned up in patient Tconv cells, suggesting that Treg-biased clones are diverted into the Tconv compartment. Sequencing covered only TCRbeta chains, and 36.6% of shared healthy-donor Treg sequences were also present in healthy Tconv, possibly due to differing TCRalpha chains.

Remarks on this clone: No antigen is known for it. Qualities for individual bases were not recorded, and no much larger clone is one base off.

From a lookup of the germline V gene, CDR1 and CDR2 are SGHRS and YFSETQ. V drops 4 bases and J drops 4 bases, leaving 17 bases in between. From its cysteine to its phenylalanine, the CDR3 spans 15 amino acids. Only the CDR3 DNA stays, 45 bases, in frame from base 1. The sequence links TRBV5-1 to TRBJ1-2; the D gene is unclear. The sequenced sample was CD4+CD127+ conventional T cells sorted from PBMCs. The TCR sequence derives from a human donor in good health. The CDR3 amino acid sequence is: CASSPSMEGGYGYTF. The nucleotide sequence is TGCGCCAGCAGCCCGTCGATGGAGGGCGGCTATGGCTACACCTTC.